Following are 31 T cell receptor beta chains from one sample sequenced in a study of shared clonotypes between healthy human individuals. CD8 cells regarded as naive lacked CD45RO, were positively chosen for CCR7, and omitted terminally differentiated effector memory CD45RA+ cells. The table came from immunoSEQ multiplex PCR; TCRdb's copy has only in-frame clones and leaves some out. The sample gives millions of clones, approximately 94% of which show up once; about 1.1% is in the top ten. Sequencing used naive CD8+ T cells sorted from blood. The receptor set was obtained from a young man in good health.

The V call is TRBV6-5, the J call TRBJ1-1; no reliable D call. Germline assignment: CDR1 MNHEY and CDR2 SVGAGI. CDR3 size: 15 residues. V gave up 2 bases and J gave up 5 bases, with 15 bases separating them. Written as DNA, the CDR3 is TGTGCCAGCAGTTACGTAGAAGGTTTCGGGACTGAAGCTTTCTTT. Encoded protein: CASSYVEGFGTEAFF.

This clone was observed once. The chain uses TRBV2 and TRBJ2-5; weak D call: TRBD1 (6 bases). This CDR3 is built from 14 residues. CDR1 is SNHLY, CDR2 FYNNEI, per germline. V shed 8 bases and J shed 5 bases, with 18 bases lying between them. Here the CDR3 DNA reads TGTGCCAGCCTCAGGGGACCTTCGCGGGAGACCCAGTACTTC. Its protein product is CASLRGPSRETQYF.

CDR3 in amino acids: CASSLPGTLTDTQYF. For the CDR3, the DNA is TGCGCCAGCAGCCTACCCGGGACTCTCACAGATACGCAGTATTTT. This chain connects TRBV5-1 to TRBJ2-3; maybe TRBD2 (6 bases). Trimming removed 4 bases from V and 2 bases from J, with 14 bases in between. Germline CDR1 and CDR2: SGHRS and YFSETQ. CDR3 size: 15 residues. Drawing the rest from reference TRBV5-1 and TRBJ2-3, the complete variable domain is KAGVTQTPRYLIKTRGQQVTLSCSPISGHRSVSWYQQTPGQGLQFLFEYFSETQRNKGNFPGRFSGRQFSNSRSEMNVSTLELGDSALYLCASSLPGTLTDTQYFGPGTRLTVL.

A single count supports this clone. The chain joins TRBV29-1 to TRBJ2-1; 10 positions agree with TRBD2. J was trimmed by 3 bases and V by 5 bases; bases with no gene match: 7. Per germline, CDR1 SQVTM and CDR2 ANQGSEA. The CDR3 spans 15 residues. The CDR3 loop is CSVHVAGGLYNEQFF. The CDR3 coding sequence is TGCAGCGTTCACGTAGCGGGAGGCCTCTACAATGAGCAGTTCTTC.

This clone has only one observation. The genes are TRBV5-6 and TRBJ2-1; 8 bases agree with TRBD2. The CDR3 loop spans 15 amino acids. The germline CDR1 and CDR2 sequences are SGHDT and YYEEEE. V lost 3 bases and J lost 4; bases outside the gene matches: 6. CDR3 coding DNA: TGTGCCAGCAGCTCCGGTAGCGGGATTTACAATGAGCAGTTCTTC. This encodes CASSSGSGIYNEQFF.

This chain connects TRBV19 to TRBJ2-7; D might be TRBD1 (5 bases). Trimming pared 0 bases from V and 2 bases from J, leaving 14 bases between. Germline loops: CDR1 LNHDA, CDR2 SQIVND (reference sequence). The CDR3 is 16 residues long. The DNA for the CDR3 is TGTGCCAGTAGTATAGATCCCCTGACAGAGACCTACGAGCAGTACTTC. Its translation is CASSIDPLTETYEQYF.

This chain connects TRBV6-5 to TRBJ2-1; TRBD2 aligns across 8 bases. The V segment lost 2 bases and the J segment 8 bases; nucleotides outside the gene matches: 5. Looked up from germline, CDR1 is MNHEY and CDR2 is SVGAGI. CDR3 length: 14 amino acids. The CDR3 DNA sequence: TGTGCCAGCAGTTACACGGGAGGGAGGGATGAGCAGTTCTTC. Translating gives CASSYTGGRDEQFF.

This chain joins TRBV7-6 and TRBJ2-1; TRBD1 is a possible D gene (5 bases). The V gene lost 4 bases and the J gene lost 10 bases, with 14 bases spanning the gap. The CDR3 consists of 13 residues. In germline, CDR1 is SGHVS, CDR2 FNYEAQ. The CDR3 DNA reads TGTGCCAGCAGCTCTACACCGACAGAAGAGCAGTTCTTC. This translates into CASSSTPTEEQFF.

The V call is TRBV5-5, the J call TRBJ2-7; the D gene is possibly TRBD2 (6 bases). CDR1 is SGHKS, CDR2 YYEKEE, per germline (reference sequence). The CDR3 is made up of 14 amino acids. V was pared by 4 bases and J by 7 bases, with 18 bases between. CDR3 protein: CASSHRLGPLEQYF. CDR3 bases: TGTGCCAGCAGCCACCGACTAGGCCCTTTGGAGCAGTACTTC. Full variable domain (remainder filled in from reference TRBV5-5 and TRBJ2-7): DAGVTQSPTHLIKTRGQQVTLRCSPISGHKSVSWYQQVLGQGPQFIFQYYEKEERGRGNFPDRFSARQFPNYSSELNVNALLLGDSALYLCASSHRLGPLEQYFGPGTRLTVT.

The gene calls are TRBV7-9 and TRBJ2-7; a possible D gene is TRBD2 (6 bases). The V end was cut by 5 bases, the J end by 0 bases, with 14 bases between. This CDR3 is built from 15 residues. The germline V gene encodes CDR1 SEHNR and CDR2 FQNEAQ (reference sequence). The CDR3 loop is CASSPGEDLSYEQYF. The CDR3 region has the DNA TGTGCCAGCAGCCCCGGGGAGGACCTCTCCTACGAGCAGTACTTC.

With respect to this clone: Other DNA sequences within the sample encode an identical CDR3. CDR3 DNA: TGTGCCAGCAGTCCATGGACAGGGGGTGACGAGCAGTACTTC. It is translated as CASSPWTGGDEQYF. This chain uses TRBV2 with TRBJ2-7; 10 bases fit TRBD1. The V segment lost 5 bases and the J segment 5 bases; nucleotides outside the gene matches: 6. The CDR3 has 14 residues. The germline gives CDR1 SNHLY, CDR2 FYNNEI.

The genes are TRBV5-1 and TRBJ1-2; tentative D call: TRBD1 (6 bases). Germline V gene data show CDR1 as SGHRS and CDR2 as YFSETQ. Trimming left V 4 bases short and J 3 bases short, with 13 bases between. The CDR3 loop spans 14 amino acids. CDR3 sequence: CASSPGQSHYGYTF. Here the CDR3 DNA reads TGCGCCAGCAGCCCCGGACAGTCCCACTATGGCTACACCTTC.

This chain's CDR3 is CASSLAGSPRGYTF. The CDR3 bases are TGTGCCAGCAGTTTAGCAGGGAGCCCCCGTGGCTACACCTTC. The chain combines TRBV27 with TRBJ1-2; possible D gene TRBD1, 5 bases. Germline CDR1 and CDR2: MNHEY and SMNVEV (reference sequence). The V gene lost 2 bases and the J gene lost 7 bases, with 14 bases spanning the gap. The CDR3 length is 14 residues.

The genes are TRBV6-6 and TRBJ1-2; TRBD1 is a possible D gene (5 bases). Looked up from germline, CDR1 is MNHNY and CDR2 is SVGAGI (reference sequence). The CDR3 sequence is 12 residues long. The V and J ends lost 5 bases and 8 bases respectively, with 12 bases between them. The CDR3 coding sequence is TGTGCCAGCAGTCCCTCAGGGCAGGGCTACACCTTC. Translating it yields CASSPSGQGYTF.

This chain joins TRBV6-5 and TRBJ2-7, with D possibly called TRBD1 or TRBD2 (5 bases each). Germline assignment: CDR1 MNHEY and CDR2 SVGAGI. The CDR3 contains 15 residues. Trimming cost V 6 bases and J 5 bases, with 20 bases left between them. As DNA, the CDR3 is TGTGCCAGCAGCCCCGGGGCTAGAGGGAACCACGAGCAGTACTTC. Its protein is CASSPGARGNHEQYF.

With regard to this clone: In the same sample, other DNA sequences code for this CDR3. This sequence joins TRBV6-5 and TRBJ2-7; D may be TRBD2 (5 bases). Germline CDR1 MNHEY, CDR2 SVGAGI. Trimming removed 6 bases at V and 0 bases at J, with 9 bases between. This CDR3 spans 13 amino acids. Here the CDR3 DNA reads TGTGCCAGCAGCCCGGGGTACTCCTACGAGCAGTACTTC. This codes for CASSPGYSYEQYF.

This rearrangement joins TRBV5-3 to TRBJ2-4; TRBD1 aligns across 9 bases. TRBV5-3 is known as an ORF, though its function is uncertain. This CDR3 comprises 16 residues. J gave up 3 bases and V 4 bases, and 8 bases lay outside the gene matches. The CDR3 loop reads CARSGRDREVKNIQYF. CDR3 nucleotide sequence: TGTGCCAGAAGCGGGAGGGACAGGGAGGTCAAAAACATTCAGTACTTC.

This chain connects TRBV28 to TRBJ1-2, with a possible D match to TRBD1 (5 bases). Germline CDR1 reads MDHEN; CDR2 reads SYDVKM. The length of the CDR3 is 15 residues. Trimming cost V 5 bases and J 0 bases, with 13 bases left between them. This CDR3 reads CASSALTETNYGYTF. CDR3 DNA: TGTGCCAGCAGTGCCCTGACAGAGACTAACTATGGCTACACCTTC.

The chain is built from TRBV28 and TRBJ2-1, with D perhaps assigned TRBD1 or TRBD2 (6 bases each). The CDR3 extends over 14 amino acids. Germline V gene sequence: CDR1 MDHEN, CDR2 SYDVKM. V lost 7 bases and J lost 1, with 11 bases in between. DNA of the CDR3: TGTGCCAGCAAGGGGGGCTATTCCTACAATGAGCAGTTCTTC. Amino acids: CASKGGYSYNEQFF.

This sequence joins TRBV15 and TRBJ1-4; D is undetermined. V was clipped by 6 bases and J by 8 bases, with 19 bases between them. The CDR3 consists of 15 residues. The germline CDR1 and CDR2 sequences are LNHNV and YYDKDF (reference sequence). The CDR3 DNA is TGTGCCACCAGTGGTATTGGGGTTGTGGGCGAAAAACTGTTTTTT. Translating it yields CATSGIGVVGEKLFF.

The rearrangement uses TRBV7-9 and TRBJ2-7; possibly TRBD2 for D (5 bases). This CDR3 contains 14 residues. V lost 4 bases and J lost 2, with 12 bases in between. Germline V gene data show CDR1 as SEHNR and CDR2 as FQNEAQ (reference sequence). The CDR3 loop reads CASSSEGLAYEQYF. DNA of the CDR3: TGTGCCAGCAGCTCAGAGGGTCTAGCCTACGAGCAGTACTTC.

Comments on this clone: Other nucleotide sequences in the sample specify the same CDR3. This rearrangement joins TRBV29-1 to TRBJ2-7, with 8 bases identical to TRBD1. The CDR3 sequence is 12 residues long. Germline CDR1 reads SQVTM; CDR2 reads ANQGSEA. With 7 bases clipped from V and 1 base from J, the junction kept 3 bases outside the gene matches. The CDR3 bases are TGCAGCGGGGGGGACAGGTCCTACGAGCAGTACTTC. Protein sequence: CSGGDRSYEQYF.

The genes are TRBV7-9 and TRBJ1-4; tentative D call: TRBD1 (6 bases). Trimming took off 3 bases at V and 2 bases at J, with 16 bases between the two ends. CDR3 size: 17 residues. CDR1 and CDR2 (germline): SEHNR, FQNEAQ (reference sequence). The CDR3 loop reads CASSFFLGGMTNEKLFF. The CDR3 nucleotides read TGTGCCAGCAGCTTCTTTCTGGGGGGCATGACTAATGAAAAACTGTTTTTT.

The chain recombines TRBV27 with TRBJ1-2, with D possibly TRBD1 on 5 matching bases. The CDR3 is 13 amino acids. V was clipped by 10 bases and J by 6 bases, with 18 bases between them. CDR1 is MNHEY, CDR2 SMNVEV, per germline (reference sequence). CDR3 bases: TGTGCCACCCGGACGGGCAGGGCTGATGGCTACACCTTC. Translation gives CATRTGRADGYTF.

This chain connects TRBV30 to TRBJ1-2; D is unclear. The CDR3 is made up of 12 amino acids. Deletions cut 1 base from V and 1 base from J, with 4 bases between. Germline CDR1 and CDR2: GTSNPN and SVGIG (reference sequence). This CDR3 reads CAWSDLNYGYTF. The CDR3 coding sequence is TGTGCCTGGAGTGACCTTAACTATGGCTACACCTTC.

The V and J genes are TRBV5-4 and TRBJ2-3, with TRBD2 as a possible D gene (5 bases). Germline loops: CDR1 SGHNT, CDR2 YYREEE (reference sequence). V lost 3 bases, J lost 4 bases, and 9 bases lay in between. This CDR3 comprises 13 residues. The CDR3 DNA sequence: TGTGCCAGCAGCTCGTCGGGGTCAGATACGCAGTATTTT. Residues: CASSSSGSDTQYF.

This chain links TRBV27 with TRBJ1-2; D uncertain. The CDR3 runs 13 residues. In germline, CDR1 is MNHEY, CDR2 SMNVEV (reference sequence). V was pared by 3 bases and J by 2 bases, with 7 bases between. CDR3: CASSLRINYGYTF. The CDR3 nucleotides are TGTGCCAGCAGTTTGCGGATAAACTATGGCTACACCTTC.

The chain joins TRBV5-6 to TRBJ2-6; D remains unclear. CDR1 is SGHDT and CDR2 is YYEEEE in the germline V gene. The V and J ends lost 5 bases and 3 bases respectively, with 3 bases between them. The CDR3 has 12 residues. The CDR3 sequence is CASRIGANVLTF. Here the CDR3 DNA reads TGTGCCAGCAGGATTGGGGCCAACGTCCTGACTTTC.

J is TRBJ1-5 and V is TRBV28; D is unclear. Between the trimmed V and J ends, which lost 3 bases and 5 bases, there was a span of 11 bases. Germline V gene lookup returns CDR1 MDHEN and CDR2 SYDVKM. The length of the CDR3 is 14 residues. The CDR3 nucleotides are TGTGCCAGCAGTTTTTCCCCGGAAGATCAGCCCCAGCATTTT. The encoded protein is CASSFSPEDQPQHF.

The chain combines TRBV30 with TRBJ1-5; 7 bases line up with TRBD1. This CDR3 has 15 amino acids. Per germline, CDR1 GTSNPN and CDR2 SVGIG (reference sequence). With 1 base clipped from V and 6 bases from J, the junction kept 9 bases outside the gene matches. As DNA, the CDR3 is TGTGCCTGGAGTGACGGACAGGTTTCGACTCAGCCCCAGCATTTT. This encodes CAWSDGQVSTQPQHF.

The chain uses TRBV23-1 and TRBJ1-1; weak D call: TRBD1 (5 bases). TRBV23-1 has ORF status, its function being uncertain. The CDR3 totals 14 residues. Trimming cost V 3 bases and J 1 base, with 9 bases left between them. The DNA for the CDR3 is TGCGCCAGCAGTCACCCCCAGGGGAACACTGAAGCTTTCTTT. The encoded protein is CASSHPQGNTEAFF.